This T cell receptor (beta chain) derives from a study of T cell clonality in common variable immunodeficiency. Study-wide results and caveats: CVID subjects had higher TCRbeta clonality than healthy controls, most marked in about a third.

In this sample, this clone turned up many times. The antigen is not known. Each donor provided about 4.5 to 8.5 ml of heparinized whole blood. Clones were read by immunoSEQ multiplex PCR, and TCRdb kept only the in-frame ones, dropping some. This sample has some 40,000 clones and no singletons, with 0.68% in the ten largest. The TCR comes from a person aged 18 to 75 in good health. Sequencing was done on a sample of peripheral blood mononuclear cells.

CDR3 sequence reads: CASSLGTGTSYGYTF. CDR3 bases read: TGTGCCAGCAGTTTGGGGACCGGGACATCTTATGGC. V and J are TRBV28 and TRBJ1-2, with a possible D match to TRBD1 (6 bases). The sequenced fragment ends 3 residues before the CDR3 boundary, so the rest is inferred from the germline J gene. The ends were cut back, 3 bases at V and 5 bases at J, with 16 bases in the middle. Germline V gene sequence: CDR1 MDHEN, CDR2 SYDVKM. The CDR3 totals 15 residues.